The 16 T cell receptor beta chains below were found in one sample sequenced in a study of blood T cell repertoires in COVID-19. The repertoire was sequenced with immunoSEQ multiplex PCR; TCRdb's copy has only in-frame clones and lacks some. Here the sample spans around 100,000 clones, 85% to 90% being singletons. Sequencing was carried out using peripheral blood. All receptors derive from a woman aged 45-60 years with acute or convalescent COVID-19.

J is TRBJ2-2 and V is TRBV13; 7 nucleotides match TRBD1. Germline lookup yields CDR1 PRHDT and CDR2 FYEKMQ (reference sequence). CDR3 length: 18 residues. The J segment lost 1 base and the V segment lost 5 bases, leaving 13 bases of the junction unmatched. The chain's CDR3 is CASSTWGTRTGNTGELFF. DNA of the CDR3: TGTGCCAGCAGCACCTGGGGGACAAGGACAGGGAACACCGGGGAGCTGTTTTTT.

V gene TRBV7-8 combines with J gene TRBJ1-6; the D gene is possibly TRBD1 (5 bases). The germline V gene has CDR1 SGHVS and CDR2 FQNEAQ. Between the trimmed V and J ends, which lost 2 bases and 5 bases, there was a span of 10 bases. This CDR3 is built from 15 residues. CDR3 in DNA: TGTGCCAGCAGCTTATTAGACAGCAATAATTCACCCCTCCACTTT. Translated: CASSLLDSNNSPLHF.

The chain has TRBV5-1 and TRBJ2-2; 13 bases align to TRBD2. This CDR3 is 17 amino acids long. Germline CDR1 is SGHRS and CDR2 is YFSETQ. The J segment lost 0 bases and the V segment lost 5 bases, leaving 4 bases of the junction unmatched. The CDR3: CASRGLAGRSNTGELFF. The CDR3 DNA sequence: TGCGCCAGCAGGGGACTAGCGGGGCGATCGAACACCGGGGAGCTGTTTTTT. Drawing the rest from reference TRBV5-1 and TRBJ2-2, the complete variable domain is KAGVTQTPRYLIKTRGQQVTLSCSPISGHRSVSWYQQTPGQGLQFLFEYFSETQRNKGNFPGRFSGRQFSNSRSEMNVSTLELGDSALYLCASRGLAGRSNTGELFFGEGSRLTVL.

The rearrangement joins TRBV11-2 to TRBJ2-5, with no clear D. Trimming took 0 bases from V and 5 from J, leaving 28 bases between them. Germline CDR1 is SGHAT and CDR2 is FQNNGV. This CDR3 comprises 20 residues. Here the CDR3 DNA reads TGTGCCAGCAGCTTAGAACCCCCAGACGGTCGCGCCAGAGCGAGGGAGACCCAGTACTTC. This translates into CASSLEPPDGRARARETQYF.

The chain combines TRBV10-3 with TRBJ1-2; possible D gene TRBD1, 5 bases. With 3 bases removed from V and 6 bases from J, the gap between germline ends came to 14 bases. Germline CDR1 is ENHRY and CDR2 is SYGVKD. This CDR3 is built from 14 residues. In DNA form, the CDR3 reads TGTGCCATCAGTGAACCCCTGACAGCCCATGGCTACACCTTC. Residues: CAISEPLTAHGYTF.

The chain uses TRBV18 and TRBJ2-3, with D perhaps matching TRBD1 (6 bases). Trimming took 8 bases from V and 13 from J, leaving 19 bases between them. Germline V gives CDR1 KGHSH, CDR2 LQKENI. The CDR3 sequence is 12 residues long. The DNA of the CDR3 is TGTGCCAGCGCCCGACAAACAGGGTTTAAGTATTTT. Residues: CASARQTGFKYF.

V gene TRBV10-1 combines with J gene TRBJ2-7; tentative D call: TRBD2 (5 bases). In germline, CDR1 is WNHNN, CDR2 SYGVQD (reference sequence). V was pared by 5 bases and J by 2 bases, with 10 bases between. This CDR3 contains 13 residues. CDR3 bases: TGCGCCAGCAGTAAAGCGGATACCTACGAGCAGTACTTC. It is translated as CASSKADTYEQYF.

The CDR3 region has the DNA TGTGCCACCCAAACAGGGGGCGGTGGAAACACCATATATTTT. Its protein is CATQTGGGGNTIYF. The rearrangement links TRBV3-1 (or the pseudogene TRBV3-2) to TRBJ1-3, with 9 bases matching TRBD1. The CDR3 contains 14 residues. The ends lost 10 bases at V and 3 bases at J; junction bases unmatched: 7. Germline CDR1 is LGHDT and CDR2 is YNNKEL (reference sequence).

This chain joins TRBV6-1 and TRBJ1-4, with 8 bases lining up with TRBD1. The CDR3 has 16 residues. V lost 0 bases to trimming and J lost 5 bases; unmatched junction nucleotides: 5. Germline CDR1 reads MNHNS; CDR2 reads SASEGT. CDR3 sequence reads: CASSEAEGQVNEKLFF. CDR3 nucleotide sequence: TGTGCCAGCAGTGAAGCGGAGGGACAGGTGAATGAAAAACTGTTTTTT.

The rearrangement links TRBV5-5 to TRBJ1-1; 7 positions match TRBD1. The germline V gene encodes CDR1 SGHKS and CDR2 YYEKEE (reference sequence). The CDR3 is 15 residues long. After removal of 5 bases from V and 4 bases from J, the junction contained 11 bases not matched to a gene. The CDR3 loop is CASSFTSGGGTEAFF. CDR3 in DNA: TGTGCCAGCAGTTTTACCTCAGGGGGAGGCACTGAAGCTTTCTTT.

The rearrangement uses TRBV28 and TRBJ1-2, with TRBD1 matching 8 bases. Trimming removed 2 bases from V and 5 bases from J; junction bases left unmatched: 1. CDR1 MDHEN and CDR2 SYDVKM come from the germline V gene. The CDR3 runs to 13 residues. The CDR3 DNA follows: TGTGCCAGCAGTTTAAACAGGGGGTATGGCTACACCTTC. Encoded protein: CASSLNRGYGYTF.

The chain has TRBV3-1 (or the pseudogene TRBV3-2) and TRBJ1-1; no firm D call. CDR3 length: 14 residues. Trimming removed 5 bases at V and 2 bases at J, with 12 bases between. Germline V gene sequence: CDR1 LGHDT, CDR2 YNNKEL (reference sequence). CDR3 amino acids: CASSSHISNTEAFF. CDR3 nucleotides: TGTGCCAGCAGCTCCCACATCTCTAACACTGAAGCTTTCTTT.

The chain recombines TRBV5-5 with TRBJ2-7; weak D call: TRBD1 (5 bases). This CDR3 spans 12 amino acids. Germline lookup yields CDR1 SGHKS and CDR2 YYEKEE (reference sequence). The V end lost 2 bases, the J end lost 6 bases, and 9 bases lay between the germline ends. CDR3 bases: TGTGCCAGCAGCTTCAGGGTCGGCGAGCAGTACTTC. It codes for CASSFRVGEQYF.

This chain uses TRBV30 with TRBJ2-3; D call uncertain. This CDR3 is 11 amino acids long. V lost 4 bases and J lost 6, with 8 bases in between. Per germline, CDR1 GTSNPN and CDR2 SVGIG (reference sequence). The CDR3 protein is CAWNRVDTQYF. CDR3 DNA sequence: TGTGCCTGGAACCGAGTGGATACGCAGTATTTT.

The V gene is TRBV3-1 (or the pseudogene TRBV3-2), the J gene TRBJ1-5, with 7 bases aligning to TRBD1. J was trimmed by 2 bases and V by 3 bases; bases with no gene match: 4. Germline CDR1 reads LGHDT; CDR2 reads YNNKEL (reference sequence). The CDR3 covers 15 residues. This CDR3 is CASSQTGTGNQPQHF. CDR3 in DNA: TGTGCCAGCAGCCAGACCGGGACAGGCAATCAGCCCCAGCATTTT.

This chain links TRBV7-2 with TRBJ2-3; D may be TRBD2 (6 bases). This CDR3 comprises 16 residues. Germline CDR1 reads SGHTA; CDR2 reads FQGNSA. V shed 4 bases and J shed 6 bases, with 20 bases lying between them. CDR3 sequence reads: CASSYGTRPLPDTQYF. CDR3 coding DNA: TGTGCCAGCAGCTATGGGACTCGACCACTACCCGATACGCAGTATTTT.